This is a list of T cell receptor beta chains from one sample in a study of shared clonotypes between healthy human individuals. Assay used: immunoSEQ multiplex PCR; TCRdb lists only in-frame clones, some missing. The sample holds about 490,000 clones, 76% seen once. The sample comprised PBMCs. These receptors were collected from a woman in her forties in good health. Some clones in this sample may be carry-over from other donors' samples. Both conserved end residues are part of each CDR3. D genes are given only for firm matches. A clone size is listed for some rows: how often the clone was seen (once, few, many), or a class if it is expanded.

J gene	V gene	D gene	clone size	CDR3 DNA	CDR3 protein
TRBJ1-6	TRBV10-3	NA	few	TGTGCCACCCACCCCGGTAGGGATGGATCACCCCTCCACTTT	CATHPGRDGSPLHF
TRBJ1-2	TRBV2	NA	NA	TGTGCCAGCAGTGAAGCGGGCAGGGGAAACTATGGCTACACCTTC	CASSEAGRGNYGYTF
TRBJ1-4	TRBV11-2	TRBD1	NA	TGTGCCAGCAGCTCAGGGGGAGTCGGTGAAAAACTGTTTTTT	CASSSGGVGEKLFF
TRBJ2-5	TRBV25-1	TRBD1	few	TGTGCCAGCAGAAGGACAGGGCGGGAGACCCAGTACTTC	CASRRTGRETQYF
TRBJ2-3	TRBV9	NA	once	TGTGCCAGCAGCGTAGCTCACGGGACGAGCACAGATACGCAGTATTTT	CASSVAHGTSTDTQYF
TRBJ2-1	TRBV15	NA	few	TGTGCCACCAGCAGAGAAGATGGCGTGACCTACAATGAGCAGTTCTTC	CATSREDGVTYNEQFF
TRBJ2-1	TRBV11-3	NA	NA	TGTGCCAGCAGCCAGCGAGGGAACGGTGACAATGAGCAGTTCTTC	CASSQRGNGDNEQFF
TRBJ2-5	TRBV27	NA	few	TGTGCCAGCAGTTTGGGGGATCAGGCTAGAGAGACCCAGTACTTC	CASSLGDQARETQYF
TRBJ1-4	TRBV5-1	TRBD1	many	TGCGCCAGCAGCTTGGGGGACAGGGATGAAAAACTGTTTTTT	CASSLGDRDEKLFF
TRBJ2-3	TRBV6-1	TRBD2	many	TGTGCCAGCAGTGGACTAGCGGGAGCAGATACGCAGTATTTT	CASSGLAGADTQYF
TRBJ1-1	TRBV6-1	TRBD1	NA	TGTGCCAGCGGGACAGGGGGCGACACTGAAGCTTTCTTT	CASGTGGDTEAFF
TRBJ2-1	TRBV28	NA	once	TGTGCCAGCAGTGAGCAGGGACAAACCTACAATGAGCAGTTCTTC	CASSEQGQTYNEQFF
TRBJ1-2	TRBV5-4	NA	NA	TGTGCCAGCAGCCAGGGCGGGGTTAACTATGGCTACACCTTC	CASSQGGVNYGYTF
TRBJ1-2	TRBV29-1	NA	NA	TGCAGCGTTCTGGAGGCCTATGGCTACACCTTC	CSVLEAYGYTF
TRBJ1-4	TRBV11-2	NA	many	TGTGCCAGCAGCTCCCTGGCGGGGTTCGAAAAACTGTTTTTT	CASSSLAGFEKLFF
TRBJ2-3	TRBV9	NA	NA	TGTGCCAGCAGCGTAGGCCCTATGAGCGGAGTACTCACAGATACGCAGTATTTT	CASSVGPMSGVLTDTQYF
TRBJ1-1	TRBV5-1	NA	NA	TGCGCCAGCAGCTTGGCCACAGGTAACACTGAAGCTTTCTTT	CASSLATGNTEAFF
TRBJ1-2	TRBV14	NA	NA	TGTGCCAGCAGCCAAGACTTTGGGGGAAACTATGGCTACACCTTC	CASSQDFGGNYGYTF
TRBJ1-2	TRBV28	TRBD1	many	TGTGCCAGCAGTAAGAACGGACAGGGGACCAATGGCTACACCTTC	CASSKNGQGTNGYTF
TRBJ2-7	TRBV5-1	TRBD2	NA	TGCGCCAGCAGCTGGACTAGCGGGAGTTACGAGCAGTACTTC	CASSWTSGSYEQYF
TRBJ1-5	TRBV7-2	NA	NA	TGTGCCAGCAGCCCGCGGACACTTAGCAATCAGCCCCAGCATTTT	CASSPRTLSNQPQHF
TRBJ1-4	TRBV4-3	NA	NA	TGCGCCAGCAGCCTTGGAGGGGGTGAAAAACTGTTTTTT	CASSLGGGEKLFF
TRBJ2-3	TRBV7-9	NA	NA	TGTGCCAGCAGCTTCGGGGCGGGACGCCTATCTAGCACAGATACGCAGTATTTT	CASSFGAGRLSSTDTQYF
TRBJ2-2	TRBV5-4	NA	NA	TGTGCCAGCAGCTTGGCGGGAACCACGAACACCGGGGAGCTGTTTTTT	CASSLAGTTNTGELFF
TRBJ2-1	TRBV5-1	NA	few	TGCGCCAGCAGCTTGTCAGCCTACAATGAGCAGTTCTTC	CASSLSAYNEQFF
TRBJ1-2	TRBV5-4	NA	NA	TGTGCCAGCACCCTTATCGACCGATTTTTCTATGGCTACACCTTC	CASTLIDRFFYGYTF
TRBJ1-1	TRBV19	NA	many	TGTGCCAGTAGTATCCCGGGGAGGAACACTGAAGCTTTCTTT	CASSIPGRNTEAFF
TRBJ1-5	TRBV18	TRBD1	NA	TGTGCCAGCTCACCGGGACAGGGGCTAGAGCAGCCCCAGCATTTT	CASSPGQGLEQPQHF
TRBJ2-1	TRBV27	NA	NA	TGTGCCAGCAGTCCCGGTCTCAGTGAGCAGTTCTTC	CASSPGLSEQFF
TRBJ2-2	TRBV7-8	NA	few	TGTGCCAGCAGCTCGGGAGTAGGCACCGGGGAGCTGTTTTTT	CASSSGVGTGELFF
TRBJ2-2	TRBV14	NA	NA	TGTGCCAGCAGCCAAGATATCGGGTCCGGGGAGCTGTTTTTT	CASSQDIGSGELFF
TRBJ2-7	TRBV7-6	NA	NA	TGTGCCAGCAGCTACGGTGGCTACGAGCAGTACTTC	CASSYGGYEQYF
TRBJ2-1	TRBV29-1	TRBD2	NA	TGCAGCGCTTTAGCGGGAGTCGAGTATGAGCAGTTCTTC	CSALAGVEYEQFF
TRBJ2-5	TRBV7-9	TRBD1	NA	TGTGCCAGCAGCTTAGGACAGGGGGTGGAGACCCAGTACTTC	CASSLGQGVETQYF
TRBJ2-7	TRBV5-8	NA	many	TGTGCCAGCAGCTTGGGGGCGACTGCTTGGAAGCAGTACTTC	CASSLGATAWKQYF
TRBJ2-1	TRBV7-9	NA	once	TGTGCCAGCAGCTTCGGTGTCGGCGGCGAAGCTCCCTTCTTC	CASSFGVGGEAPFF
TRBJ1-4	TRBV6-1	NA	NA	TGTGCCAGCAGTGAACGGGGGAATGAAAAACTGTTTTTT	CASSERGNEKLFF
TRBJ1-4	TRBV5-1	TRBD1	NA	TGCGCCAGCAGCTTGGCAGGGGGCACTAATGAAAAACTGTTTTTT	CASSLAGGTNEKLFF
TRBJ2-2	TRBV5-1	TRBD1	NA	TGCGCCAGCAGCTCGGACAGGGGTTCGAACACCGGGGAGCTGTTTTTT	CASSSDRGSNTGELFF